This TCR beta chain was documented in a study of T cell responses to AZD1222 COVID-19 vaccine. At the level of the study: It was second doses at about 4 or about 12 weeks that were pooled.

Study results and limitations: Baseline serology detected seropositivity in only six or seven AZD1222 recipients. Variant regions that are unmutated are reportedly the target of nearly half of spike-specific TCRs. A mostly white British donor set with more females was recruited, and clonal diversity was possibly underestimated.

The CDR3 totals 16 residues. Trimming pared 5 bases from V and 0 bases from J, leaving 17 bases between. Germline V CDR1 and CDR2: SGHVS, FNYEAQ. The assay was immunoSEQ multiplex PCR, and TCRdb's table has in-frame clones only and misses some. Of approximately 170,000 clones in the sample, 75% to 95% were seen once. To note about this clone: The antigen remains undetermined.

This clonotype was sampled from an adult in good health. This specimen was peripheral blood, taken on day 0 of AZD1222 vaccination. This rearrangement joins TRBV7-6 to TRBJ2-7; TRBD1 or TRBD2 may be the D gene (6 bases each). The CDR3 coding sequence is TGTGCCAGCAGCCCGGGGATGGAGGGGGGCTCCTACGAGCAGTACTTC. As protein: CASSPGMEGGSYEQYF.